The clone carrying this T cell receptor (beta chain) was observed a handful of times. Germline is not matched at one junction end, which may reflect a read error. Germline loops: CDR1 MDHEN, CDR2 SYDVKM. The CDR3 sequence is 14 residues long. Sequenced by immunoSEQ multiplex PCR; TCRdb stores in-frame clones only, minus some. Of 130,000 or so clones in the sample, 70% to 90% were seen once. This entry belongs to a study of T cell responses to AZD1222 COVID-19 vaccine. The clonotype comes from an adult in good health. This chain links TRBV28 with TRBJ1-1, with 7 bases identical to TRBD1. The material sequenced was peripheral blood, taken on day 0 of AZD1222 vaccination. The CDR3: CASTFEQGQARSHF. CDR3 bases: TGTGCCAGCACGTTCGAACAGGGGCAGGCAAGGTCCCATTTT.